The clone carrying this T cell receptor (beta chain) was observed a few times. This specimen belongs to a study of vaccination and CD4 T cells after COVID-19. Germline V gene sequence: CDR1 SGHVS, CDR2 FQNEAQ. With 0 bases removed from V and 1 base from J, the gap between germline ends came to 9 bases. CDR3 length: 15 residues. Each CDR3 protein gets one entry after TCRdb re-called the PCR reads with MiXCR. Here the sample spans about 24,000 distinct CDR3 sequences, under 65% being singletons. The sequence derives from a human donor who had recovered from COVID-19. The V call is TRBV7-8, the J call TRBJ1-2, with no clear D. The specimen was CD4+ T cells from blood, collected before SARS-CoV-2 vaccination. The CDR3 here is CASSLAEDYNYGYTF. CDR3 sequence (DNA): TGTGCCAGCAGCTTAGCGGAGGATTATAACTATGGCTACACCTTC.